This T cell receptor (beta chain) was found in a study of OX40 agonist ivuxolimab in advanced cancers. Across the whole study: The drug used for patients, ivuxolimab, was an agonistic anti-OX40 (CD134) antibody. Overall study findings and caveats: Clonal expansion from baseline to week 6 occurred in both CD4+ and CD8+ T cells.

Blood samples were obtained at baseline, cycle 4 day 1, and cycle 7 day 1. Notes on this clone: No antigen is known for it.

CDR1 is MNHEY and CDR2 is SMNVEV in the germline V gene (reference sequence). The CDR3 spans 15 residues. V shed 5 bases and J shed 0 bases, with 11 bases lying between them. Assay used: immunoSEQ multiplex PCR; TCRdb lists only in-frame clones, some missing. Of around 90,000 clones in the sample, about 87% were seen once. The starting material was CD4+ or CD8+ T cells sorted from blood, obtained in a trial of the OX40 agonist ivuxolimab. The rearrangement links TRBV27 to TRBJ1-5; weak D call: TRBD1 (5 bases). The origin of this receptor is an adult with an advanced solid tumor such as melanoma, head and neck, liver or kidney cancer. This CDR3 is CASSEGTDSNQPQHF. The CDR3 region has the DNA TGTGCCAGCAGTGAAGGGACGGATAGCAATCAGCCCCAGCATTTT.